The 2 T cell receptor beta chains reported below all come from one sample, sequenced in a study of human T cells and chemical hapten exposure. TCRdb re-called the RACE reads through MiXCR, storing one row per CDR3 protein. The table shows under 400,000 distinct CDR3 sequences, with less than 6.5% occurring only once. As to time point: pre-sensitization, week 0. The treatment here: therapeutic diphenylcyclopropenone sensitization with weekly scalp DPC. This material consisted of whole blood, taken in connection with sensitization to the hapten diphenylcyclopropenone (DPC). These receptors all come from a woman aged 50 to 60 with alopecia areata. Some clones in this sample may be carry-over from other donors' samples.

The chain has TRBV20-1 and TRBJ2-7; D gene unclear. Trimming removed 4 bases from V and 6 bases from J, with 16 bases in between. CDR3 length: 13 residues. Germline CDR1 and CDR2: DFQATT and SNEGSKA (reference sequence). The CDR3 DNA is TGCAGTGCTACTTCGGACGCCTCGGGCGAGCAGTACTTC. This sequence encodes CSATSDASGEQYF.

In this sample, this clonotype turned up many times. V and J are TRBV6-2 or TRBV6-3 and TRBJ2-3; D is tentatively TRBD1 or TRBD2 (5 bases each). CDR1 is MNHEY and CDR2 is SVGEGT in the germline V gene. The V end was cut by 0 bases, the J end by 4 bases, with 17 bases between. There are 17 residues in the CDR3. The CDR3 DNA reads TGTGCCAGCAGTTACTCGTTGAGGGGAGTCGAATCAGATACGCAGTATTTT. The encoded protein is CASSYSLRGVESDTQYF.